This TCR beta chain was observed in a study of blood T cell repertoires in COVID-19. In the study overall: Samples of COVID-19 (acute and convalescent) were obtained from the United States, Italy and Spain. T cells, B-cell-depleted T cells, or PBMCs provided the cDNA or gDNA that served as material.

In the authors' workflow: By means of reference gene primer amplification, nucleated cell counts were estimated. Only in-frame clones appear in the TCRdb table, and some are missing; sequencing was by immunoSEQ multiplex PCR. For V, J and clone size, that table is used; D and trimming come from the DNA. The repertoire includes about 190,000 clones, around 79% of them detected once, and about 13% sits in the top ten. This receptor was taken from a man aged 45 to 65 who had recovered from COVID-19. Specimen: peripheral blood.

CDR3 amino acids: CASSLGHTDTQYF. In nucleotides, the CDR3 is TGTGCCAGCAGTTTAGGGCACACAGATACGCAGTATTTT. The chain recombines TRBV12-3 or TRBV12-4 with TRBJ2-3, with no clear D. V was cut by 1 base and J by 2 bases, with 4 bases left in between. This CDR3 comprises 13 residues.